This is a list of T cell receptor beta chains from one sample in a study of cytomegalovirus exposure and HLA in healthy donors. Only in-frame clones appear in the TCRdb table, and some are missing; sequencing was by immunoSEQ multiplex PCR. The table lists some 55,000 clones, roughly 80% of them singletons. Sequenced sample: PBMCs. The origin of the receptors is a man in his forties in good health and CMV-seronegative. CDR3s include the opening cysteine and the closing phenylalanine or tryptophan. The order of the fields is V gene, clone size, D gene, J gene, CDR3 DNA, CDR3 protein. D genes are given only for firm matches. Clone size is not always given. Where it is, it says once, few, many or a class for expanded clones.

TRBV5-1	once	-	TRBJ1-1	TGCGCCAGCAGCTTGGGGGCCGGGCAGGGAACTGAAGCTTTCTTT	CASSLGAGQGTEAFF
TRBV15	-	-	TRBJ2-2	TGTGCCACCAGCAGAGACAGCACCGGGGAGCTGTTTTTT	CATSRDSTGELFF
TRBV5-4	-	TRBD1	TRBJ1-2	TGTGCCAGCAGCTTGGCAGGGGGTTGGAACTATGGCTACACCTTC	CASSLAGGWNYGYTF
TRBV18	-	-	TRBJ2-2	TGTGCCAGCTCACCACCTATAGAAACGAACACCGGGGAGCTGTTTTTT	CASSPPIETNTGELFF
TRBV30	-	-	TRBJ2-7	TGTGCCTGGGGACAACCCTACGAGCAGTACTTC	CAWGQPYEQYF
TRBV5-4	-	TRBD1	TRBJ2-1	TGTGCCAGCAGCTCGTTGACAGGGGTTTCGGGATACAATGAGCAGTTCTTC	CASSSLTGVSGYNEQFF
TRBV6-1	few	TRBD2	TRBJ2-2	TGTGCCAGCAGTGTCGTCAGCGGGGGCTTTAACACCGGGGAGCTGTTTTTT	CASSVVSGGFNTGELFF
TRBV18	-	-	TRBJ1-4	TGTGCCAGCTCACCACTGGGGAGGAGTGCAACTAATGAAAAACTGTTTTTT	CASSPLGRSATNEKLFF
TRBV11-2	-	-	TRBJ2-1	TGTGCCAGCAGCTTAGCCAGGTCCTACAATGAGCAGTTCTTC	CASSLARSYNEQFF
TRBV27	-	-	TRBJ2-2	TGTGCCAGCAGTTTACGCGGCGGGGAGCTGTTTTTT	CASSLRGGELFF
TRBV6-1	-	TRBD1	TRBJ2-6	TGTGCCTGCGACAGGGGCCAGACTGGGGCCAACGTCCTGACTTTC	CACDRGQTGANVLTF
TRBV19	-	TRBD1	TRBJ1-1	TGTGCCAGTAGTTTAGGACAGGGGCTCATGAACACTGAAGCTTTCTTT	CASSLGQGLMNTEAFF
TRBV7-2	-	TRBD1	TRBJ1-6	TGTGCCAGCAGCTTAGTCCCCGGGACAGGGAACTCACCCCTCCACTTT	CASSLVPGTGNSPLHF
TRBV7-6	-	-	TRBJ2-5	TGTGCCAGCAGCCCACTAGCCGGACCCAAAGAGACCCAGTACTTC	CASSPLAGPKETQYF
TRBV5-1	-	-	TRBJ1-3	TGCGCCAGCAGCTTGGCCCAGGGGTCCGGAAACACCATATATTTT	CASSLAQGSGNTIYF
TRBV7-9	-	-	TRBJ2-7	TGTGCCAGCAGCTTTTACAGGGTCCCCGAGCAGTACTTC	CASSFYRVPEQYF
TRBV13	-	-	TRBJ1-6	TGTGCCAGCAGCCCCCGGTTGGCAGGCAAAAGCTCCTATAATTCACCCCTCCACTTT	CASSPRLAGKSSYNSPLHF
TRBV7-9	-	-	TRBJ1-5	TGTGCCAGCAGCTTAGCGGGTGGGCAGGGCAGCCAGCCCCAGCATTTT	CASSLAGGQGSQPQHF
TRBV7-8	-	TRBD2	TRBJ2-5	TGTGCCAGCAGCCTAAGGCCCGTAGCGGGGGATCAAGAGACCCAGTACTTC	CASSLRPVAGDQETQYF
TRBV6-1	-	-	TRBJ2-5	TGTGCCAGCAGTGAATCGCAGGGAGAGACCCAGTACTTC	CASSESQGETQYF
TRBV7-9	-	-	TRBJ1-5	TGTGCCAGCAGCCTAACAGGGCACAATCAGCCCCAGCATTTT	CASSLTGHNQPQHF
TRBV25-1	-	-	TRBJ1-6	TGTGCCAGCAGTGAATATAGCGCTAGCTCCTATAATTCACCCCTCCACTTT	CASSEYSASSYNSPLHF
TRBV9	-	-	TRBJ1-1	TGTGCCAGCAGCGTAGAATCGTTCACTGAAGCTTTCTTT	CASSVESFTEAFF